This T cell receptor (beta chain) was documented in a study of T-cell reconstitution after alpha-beta-depleted transplantation in children. Study-level findings and limits: T cells produced anew were the main source of T-cell counts and diversity one year after transplant. After transplant, high TCRbeta diversity at day 60 in some patients arose from surviving recipient T cells and thymic progenitors. Alpha-beta T cells present about two months after transplant were reported to originate from several hundred expanded graft clones.

As to this clonotype: Antigen specificity is unknown.

Unique molecular identifiers were incorporated during preparation of the TCRbeta library. TCRdb re-called the PCR reads with MiXCR, one entry per CDR3 protein. The profile shows some 110,000 distinct CDR3 sequences, under 13% of them singletons. V dropped 2 bases and J dropped 2; count of bases not matched to a gene: 2. This CDR3 contains 14 residues. V gene TRBV12-3 or TRBV12-4 combines with J gene TRBJ2-5; 7 bases map to TRBD2. The clonotype was recovered from a boy younger than 10 with acute lymphoblastic leukemia, due to receive a stem cell transplant. Here the sequenced sample was PBMCs, taken before TCRalphabeta/CD19-depleted stem cell transplant. The CDR3 is CASSLKLAQETQYF. The DNA for the CDR3 is TGTGCCAGCAGTTTAAAACTAGCGCAAGAGACCCAGTACTTC.